A selection of T cell receptor beta chains follows, all from one sample in a study of shared clonotypes between healthy human individuals. Sequenced by immunoSEQ multiplex PCR; TCRdb stores in-frame clones only, minus some. The table includes roughly 850,000 clones, approximately 97% detected once. Sequencing was done on a sample of naive CD8+ T cells sorted from blood. These receptors came from a man younger than 45 in good health. Both conserved end residues are part of each CDR3. Clone size is not always given. Where it is, it says once, few, many or a class for expanded clones.

NA | TRBV5-1 | CASSLGWGASTDTQYF
NA | TRBV4-1 | CASSQGPTSDEQYF
NA | TRBV4-1 | CASSQETGASYNEQFF
NA | TRBV6-1 | CASSDTGGMNTEAFF
NA | TRBV19 | CATSVEGGRADTQYF
NA | TRBV11-3 | CASSLVSTGPYEQYF
NA | TRBV30 | CAWSVGTGLNEQFF
NA | TRBV11-2 | CASSLDSPETQYF
once | TRBV28 | CASSTGALRTDTQYF
NA | TRBV5-1 | CASRTSGLYLNEKLFF
NA | TRBV11-2 | CASSFQPSYEQYF
once | TRBV30 | CAWSVLRPGQVTSGNTIYF
NA | TRBV5-5 | CASSQPGQSYEQYF
NA | TRBV28 | CASSSPGTVNYGYTF
NA | TRBV18 | CASSPPVTGELFF
once | TRBV6-5 | CASSIFSGSNQPQHF
NA | TRBV20-1 | CSAGLNTEAFF
NA | TRBV9 | CASSPHGDTYEQYF
NA | TRBV4-3 | CASSHEGIIRTF
NA | TRBV11-2 | CASSSDTNEQYF
NA | TRBV15 | CATGDRGRNQPQHF
NA | TRBV13 | CASSLGGYSNQPQHF
NA | TRBV27 | CASSPRGYNEQFF
once | TRBV5-6 | CASSLNVFYGYTF
NA | TRBV4-1 | CASSEGLDAYEQYF
NA | TRBV10-2 | CASSEDRGRYYGYTF
NA | TRBV18 | CASSLERHYEQYF
NA | TRBV7-9 | CASGAPGQGVYGYTF
NA | TRBV6-1 | CASSDYRDYEQYF
NA | TRBV27 | CASSFGEGSQPQHF
NA | TRBV5-5 | CASSSALAGVAYEQYF
NA | TRBV27 | CASSLSRVHEQFF
NA | TRBV9 | CASSVELAGGNNEQFF
NA | TRBV5-3 | CARSQGLAGIQETQYF
NA | TRBV10-1 | CASSGLAGATGELFF
NA | TRBV15 | CATRIEDGGAQHF
NA | TRBV5-5 | CASSLGLAGIYEQFF
NA | TRBV5-4 | CASSLEGLAVEQFF
NA | TRBV15 | CATSGKLRGLSYNEQFF
NA | TRBV7-6 | CASSFGGGNYEQYF
NA | TRBV6-1 | CASSEGGSAGELFF
NA | TRBV9 | CASSDSTKSGTSTDTQYF
NA | TRBV7-9 | CASSAKGTLSRGNTIYF
NA | TRBV7-8 | CASSSSAGTNPGNTIYF
NA | TRBV9 | CASSGTQRNNEQFF
NA | TRBV4-3 | CASSPSGRGNNEQFF
NA | TRBV18 | CASSPGGTPYEQYF